Following are 20 T cell receptor beta chains from one sample sequenced in a study of blood T cells in healthy people across ages. For the second PCR, which ran for about 6 to 11 cycles, a sample-barcoded 5' primer and a J-beta primer mix were used. TCRdb passed the 5' RACE reads through MiXCR, listing each CDR3 protein once. The sample lists about 1,500,000 distinct CDR3 sequences; roughly 27% were seen once. The sample comprised blood. These receptors were collected from a young woman in good health.

This clonotype was seen a handful of times. The rearrangement uses TRBV29-1 and TRBJ2-2; TRBD1 aligns across 7 bases. The junction had 3 bases not matched to a gene; V was cut back by 7 bases and J by 1 base. This CDR3 comprises 13 residues. Per the germline V gene, CDR1 is SQVTM and CDR2 is ANQGSEA. CDR3 in amino acids: CSAGQENTGELFF. The CDR3 nucleotides are TGCAGCGCCGGACAGGAGAACACCGGGGAGCTGTTTTTT.

This clonotype was seen only a few times. The J gene is TRBJ2-7, the V gene TRBV3-1; D is undetermined. Germline V gives CDR1 LGHDT, CDR2 YNNKEL (reference sequence). Deletions cut 5 bases from V and 5 bases from J, with 10 bases between. The CDR3 consists of 12 residues. The CDR3 is CASSTVDHEQYF. The DNA of the CDR3 is TGTGCCAGCAGCACTGTTGACCACGAGCAGTACTTC.

Remarks on this clonotype: A much larger clone sits a single nucleotide away, making a read error possible. The gene calls are TRBV7-2 and TRBJ2-1; 10 positions agree with TRBD2. Germline V gene data show CDR1 as SGHTA and CDR2 as FQGNSA. The CDR3 totals 15 residues. CDR3: CASSLAGTSAGEQFF. CDR3 nucleotide sequence: TGTGCCAGCAGTTTAGCCGGGACTAGCGCAGGAGAGCAGTTCTTC.

This clonotype was recorded at least ten times. This sequence joins TRBV12-3 or TRBV12-4 and TRBJ2-7, with 8 bases matching TRBD1. CDR3 length: 13 residues. After removal of 5 bases from V and 6 bases from J, the junction contained 6 bases not matched to a gene. The CDR3 spells CASSPPQGVEQYF. DNA for the CDR3: TGTGCCAGCAGTCCGCCACAGGGGGTCGAGCAGTACTTC.

The chain links TRBV19 to TRBJ1-5; perhaps TRBD1 as D (6 bases). Trimming took off 5 bases at V and 0 bases at J, with 14 bases between the two ends. There are 16 residues in the CDR3. The V gene's germline CDR1 is LNHDA and CDR2 SQIVND (reference sequence). CDR3 coding DNA: TGTGCCAGTAGTGGAGGGACACCCGATAGCAATCAGCCCCAGCATTTT. This gives the protein CASSGGTPDSNQPQHF.

This chain uses TRBV7-2 with TRBJ2-3; tentative D call: TRBD1 (6 bases). Germline CDR1 SGHTA, CDR2 FQGNSA. Trimming pared 1 base from V and 2 bases from J, leaving 19 bases between. The CDR3 covers 18 residues. The CDR3 spells CASSLGFDGRGPTDTQYF. CDR3 coding DNA: TGTGCCAGCAGCTTAGGTTTCGACGGCAGGGGCCCCACAGATACGCAGTATTTT.

The chain couples TRBV19 to TRBJ2-4, with 9 bases identical to TRBD2. Gene TRBJ2-7 matches the end of the DNA better, so the J call may be wrong. The CDR3 sequence is 14 residues long. From germline, CDR1 is LNHDA and CDR2 SQIVND (reference sequence). In DNA form, the CDR3 reads TGTGCCAGTAGTATACAGCTAGCGGGGTACGAGCAGTACTTC. Translation gives CASSIQLAGYEQYF.

Here the CDR3 DNA reads TGTGCCATCAGACTCGACAGGAAGACTGAAGCTTTCTTT. Its translation is CAIRLDRKTEAFF. The V and J genes are TRBV10-3 and TRBJ1-1, with D tentatively TRBD1 (6 bases). The CDR3 covers 13 residues. The V end was cut by 6 bases, the J end by 5 bases, with 13 bases between. Germline V lookup: CDR1 ENHRY, CDR2 SYGVKD.

This chain's CDR3 is CASSPDRAGGQDTQYF. DNA for the CDR3: TGTGCCAGCAGCCCCGATCGAGCGGGGGGGCAAGATACGCAGTATTTT. This rearrangement joins TRBV7-2 to TRBJ2-3; 10 positions match TRBD2. After removal of 5 bases from V and 5 bases from J, the junction contained 10 bases not matched to a gene. From germline, CDR1 is SGHTA and CDR2 FQGNSA. The CDR3 loop spans 16 amino acids.

There are many counts of this clonotype. V usage is TRBV4-1 and J usage is TRBJ2-1; D is undetermined. Germline CDR1 is MGHRA and CDR2 is YSYEKL. Trimming left V 5 bases short and J 0 bases short, with 14 bases between. This CDR3 spans 16 amino acids. The CDR3 sequence: CASSSSEPSSYNEQFF. CDR3 coding DNA: TGCGCCAGCAGCTCCAGCGAGCCGAGCTCCTACAATGAGCAGTTCTTC.

This clonotype has only a few counts. V gene TRBV7-9 combines with J gene TRBJ2-5; perhaps TRBD2 as D (5 bases). Germline CDR1 reads SEHNR; CDR2 reads FQNEAQ (reference sequence). The CDR3 consists of 15 residues. V lost 6 bases to trimming and J lost 5 bases, with 19 bases between them. The CDR3 loop is CASSLSGLTGETQYF. The CDR3 DNA is TGTGCCAGCAGTCTTTCCGGGCTTACGGGGGAGACCCAGTACTTC.

The chain carries TRBV9 and TRBJ2-3, with TRBD2 matching over 7 bases. The J segment lost 1 base and the V segment lost 4 bases, leaving 9 bases of the junction unmatched. Germline V gives CDR1 SGDLS, CDR2 YYNGEE. The CDR3 has 16 residues. The CDR3 DNA follows: TGTGCCAGCAGCCCCCGCGGGGGAACGGGCACAGATACGCAGTATTTT. It specifies CASSPRGGTGTDTQYF.

V gene TRBV28 combines with J gene TRBJ1-6; perhaps TRBD1 as D (6 bases). CDR1 is MDHEN and CDR2 is SYDVKM in the germline V gene. The CDR3 runs 15 residues. V was trimmed by 5 bases and J by 7 bases, leaving 15 bases between them. CDR3 sequence: CASSPQDRMNSPLHF. CDR3 nucleotide sequence: TGTGCCAGCAGTCCCCAGGACAGAATGAATTCACCCCTCCACTTT. The whole variable domain, filled in from reference TRBV28 and TRBJ1-6, reads DVKVTQSSRYLVKRTGEKVFLECVQDMDHENMFWYRQDPGLGLRLIYFSYDVKMKEKGDIPEGYSVSREKKERFSLILESASTNQTSMYLCASSPQDRMNSPLHFGNGTRLTVT.

The chain is built from TRBV5-5 and TRBJ2-7, with a possible D match to TRBD2 (5 bases). Looked up from germline, CDR1 is SGHKS and CDR2 is YYEKEE (reference sequence). Deletions cut 0 bases from V and 5 bases from J, with 9 bases between. The CDR3 is 13 amino acids. The CDR3 spells CASSLAGTDEQYF. The CDR3 DNA reads as TGTGCCAGCAGCTTGGCGGGAACGGACGAGCAGTACTTC. The complete variable domain, with remaining parts taken from reference TRBV5-5 and TRBJ2-7, reads DAGVTQSPTHLIKTRGQQVTLRCSPISGHKSVSWYQQVLGQGPQFIFQYYEKEERGRGNFPDRFSARQFPNYSSELNVNALLLGDSALYLCASSLAGTDEQYFGPGTRLTVT.

This chain connects TRBV5-1 to TRBJ1-1; D is possibly TRBD1 (6 bases). This CDR3 region has 15 residues. The V gene lost 3 bases and the J gene lost 5 bases, with 17 bases spanning the gap. CDR1 SGHRS and CDR2 YFSETQ come from the germline V gene. The CDR3 loop is CASSSGGLGTTEAFF. In nucleotides, the CDR3 is TGCGCCAGCAGCTCGGGGGGCCTTGGGACTACTGAAGCTTTCTTT.

The chain employs TRBV5-1 and TRBJ1-1, with D possibly being TRBD1 (5 bases). Trimming removed 4 bases at V and 3 bases at J, with 10 bases between. CDR3 size: 13 residues. Germline V CDR1 and CDR2: SGHRS, YFSETQ. The CDR3 nucleotides are TGCGCCAGCAGCCCAGGGATTTACACTGAAGCTTTCTTT. Translated: CASSPGIYTEAFF.

This clonotype was detected once. This sequence joins TRBV2 and TRBJ1-2; 7 bases agree with TRBD1. Looked up from germline, CDR1 is SNHLY and CDR2 is FYNNEI. The CDR3 loop spans 16 amino acids. Trimming removed 5 bases from V and 4 bases from J; junction bases left unmatched: 13. In DNA form, the CDR3 reads TGTGCCAGCAGTCCGAGTGACAGGGAGTCTTTCTATGGCTACACCTTC. Translation: CASSPSDRESFYGYTF.

The gene calls are TRBV7-2 and TRBJ2-7, with D uncertain. The CDR3 runs 16 residues. Germline V gene data show CDR1 as SGHTA and CDR2 as FQGNSA. The V and J ends lost 2 bases and 3 bases respectively, with 17 bases between them. CDR3 DNA sequence: TGTGCCAGCAGCTTAAGTGCGACAACCCAAATCTACGAGCAGTACTTC. Translating gives CASSLSATTQIYEQYF.

This clonotype was observed a few times. The genes are TRBV18 and TRBJ2-1; D may be TRBD1 or TRBD2 (5 bases each). Germline CDR1 reads KGHSH; CDR2 reads LQKENI. CDR3 length: 12 amino acids. V was shortened by 0 bases and J by 12 bases, with 9 bases between the two germline ends. The CDR3 loop reads CASSPPGEVQFF. The CDR3 DNA reads as TGTGCCAGCTCACCACCGGGGGAAGTGCAGTTCTTC.

The chain joins TRBV20-1 to TRBJ1-4; D gene unclear. The V end was cut by 6 bases, the J end by 10 bases, with 15 bases between. CDR3 length: 12 amino acids. In germline, CDR1 is DFQATT, CDR2 SNEGSKA (reference sequence). Written as DNA, the CDR3 is TGCAGTGCGCCATTAGGGTCCGGAAAACTGTTTTTT. The encoded protein is CSAPLGSGKLFF.